The clone carrying this T cell receptor beta chain was picked up a small number of times. Donors came from a validation cohort of some 130 subjects, distinct from the first 666-subject cohort. Sequencing used immunoSEQ multiplex PCR; TCRdb keeps in-frame clones, though not all of them. The repertoire consists of about 180,000 clones, with around 86% occurring once and the leading ten covering about 2.5%. The sample comes from a study of cytomegalovirus exposure and HLA in healthy donors. The CDR3 is 12 residues long. V dropped 6 bases and J dropped 6 bases, with 9 bases sitting between them. CDR1 KGHSH and CDR2 LQKENI come from the germline V gene.

The clonotype originates from a man aged 18 to 29 in good health and CMV-seropositive. This rearrangement joins TRBV18 to TRBJ2-1; the D is unclear. Sample: PBMCs. CDR3 sequence (DNA): TGTGCCAGCTCGTTAAACATCAATGAGCAGTTCTTC. As protein: CASSLNINEQFF.